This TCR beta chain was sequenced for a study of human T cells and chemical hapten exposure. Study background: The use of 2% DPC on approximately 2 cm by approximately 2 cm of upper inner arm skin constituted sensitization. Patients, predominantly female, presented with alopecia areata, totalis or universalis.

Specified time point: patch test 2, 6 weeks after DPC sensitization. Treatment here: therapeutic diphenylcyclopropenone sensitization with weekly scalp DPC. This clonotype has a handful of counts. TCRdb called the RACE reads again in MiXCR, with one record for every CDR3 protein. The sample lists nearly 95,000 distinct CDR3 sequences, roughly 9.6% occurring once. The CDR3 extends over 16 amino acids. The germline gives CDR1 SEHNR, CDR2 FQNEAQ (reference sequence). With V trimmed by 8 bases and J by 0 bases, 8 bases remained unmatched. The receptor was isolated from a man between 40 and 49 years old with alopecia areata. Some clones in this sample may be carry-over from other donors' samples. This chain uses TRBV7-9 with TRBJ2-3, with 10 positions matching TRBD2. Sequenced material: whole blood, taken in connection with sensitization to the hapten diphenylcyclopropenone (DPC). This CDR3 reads CASPGLAHTSTDTQYF. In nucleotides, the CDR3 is TGTGCCAGCCCGGGACTAGCGCATACTAGCACAGATACGCAGTATTTT. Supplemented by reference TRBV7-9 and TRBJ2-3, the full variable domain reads DTGVSQNPRHKITKRGQNVTFRCDPISEHNRLYWYRQTLGQGPEFLTYFQNEAQLEKSRLLSDRFSAERPKGSFSTLEIQRTEQGDSAMYLCASPGLAHTSTDTQYFGPGTRLTVL.